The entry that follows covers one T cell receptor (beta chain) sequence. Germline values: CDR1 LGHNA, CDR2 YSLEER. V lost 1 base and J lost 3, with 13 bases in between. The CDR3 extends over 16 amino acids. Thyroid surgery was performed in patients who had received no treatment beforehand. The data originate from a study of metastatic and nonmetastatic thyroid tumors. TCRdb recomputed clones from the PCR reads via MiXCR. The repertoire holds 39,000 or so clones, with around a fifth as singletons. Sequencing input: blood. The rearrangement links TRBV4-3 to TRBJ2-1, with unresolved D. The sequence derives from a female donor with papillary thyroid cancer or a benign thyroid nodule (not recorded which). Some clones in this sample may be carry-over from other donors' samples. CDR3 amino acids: CASSQGRTAGYNEQFF. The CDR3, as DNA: TGCGCCAGCAGCCAAGGCCGCACGGCAGGCTACAATGAGCAGTTCTTC.